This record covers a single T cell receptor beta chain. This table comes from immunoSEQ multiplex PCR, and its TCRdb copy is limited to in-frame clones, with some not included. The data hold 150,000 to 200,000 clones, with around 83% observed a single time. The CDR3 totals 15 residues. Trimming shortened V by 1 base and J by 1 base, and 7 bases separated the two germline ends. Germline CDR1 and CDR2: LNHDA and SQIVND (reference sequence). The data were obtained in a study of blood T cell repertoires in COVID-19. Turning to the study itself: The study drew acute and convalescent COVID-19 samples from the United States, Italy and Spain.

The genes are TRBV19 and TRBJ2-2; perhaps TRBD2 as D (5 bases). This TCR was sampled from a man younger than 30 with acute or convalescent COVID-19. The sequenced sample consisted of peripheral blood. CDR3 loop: CASSIAGRNTGELFF. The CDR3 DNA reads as TGTGCCAGTAGTATAGCGGGGAGGAACACCGGGGAGCTGTTTTTT.